This TCR beta chain was identified during a study of T cells in Graves' hyperthyroidism and ophthalmopathy. In the study overall: Once the initial diagnosis was made, peripheral blood was obtained before any treatment.

Researchers barred patients who had uncontrolled infection, other autoimmune disease, pregnancy or lactation. The TCR beta CDR3 regions underwent amplification using RNA transcripts as the source. First-round RT-PCR targeting the TCR CDR3 was performed with the HTBI primer set. In TCRdb, the multiplex PCR reads were re-called with MiXCR into one record per CDR3 protein. The table records roughly 280,000 distinct CDR3 sequences, around 22% of them present only once. General study findings and limits: Ophthalmopathy could be told apart from stable hyperthyroidism with a 13 V-J model.

Concerning this clonotype: Its target is not known.

CDR1 is SGHTS and CDR2 is YDEGEE in the germline V gene. Trimming pared 3 bases from V and 3 bases from J, leaving 14 bases between. This CDR3 is built from 15 residues. This clonotype was obtained from a man between 25 and 39 years old with Graves' ophthalmopathy. V is TRBV5-8 and J is TRBJ2-3; TRBD2 might be the D (5 bases). The sample was blood. CDR3 region: CASSSFGELTDTQYF. The CDR3, as DNA: TGTGCCAGCAGCTCCTTCGGGGAGCTGACAGATACGCAGTATTTT.